This TCR beta chain was sequenced for a study of T cells after yellow fever vaccination. Overall study context: Researchers used SMART-Seq v4 Ultra Low Input to prepare fractions that had low cell numbers. Overall study results and limits: Contamination by abundant bulk-population clonotypes could be present in FACS-sorted repertoires. Reappearance after the booster was observed for most primary-vaccination clones (about 95% CD4, about 85% CD8).

A 5'RACE template-switching step, the method used to make TCR cDNA, added a universal primer site and UMIs. TCRdb independently ran MiXCR on the 5' RACE reads; one entry per CDR3 protein. The sample holds a few hundred thousand distinct CDR3 sequences, roughly 17% seen once. With 4 bases clipped from V and 7 bases from J, the junction kept 9 bases outside the gene matches. CDR1 and CDR2 from the germline V gene are LGHNA and YSLEER. CDR3 length: 15 residues. Concerning this clonotype itself: Antigen: not known.

The chain is built from TRBV4-3 and TRBJ2-1, with TRBD2 matching over 8 bases. This receptor was obtained from a man between 18 and 29 years old who received the YFV17D yellow fever vaccine. This material consisted of PBMCs, taken less than 6 days after the first yellow fever vaccination. DNA of the CDR3: TGCGCCAGCAGCCCCCTGGCGGGGGGTCGGAATGAGCAGTTCTTC. Protein: CASSPLAGGRNEQFF.